These 15 T cell receptor beta chains originate from one sample sequenced in a study of response to subunit inactivated influenza vaccine (dated by TCRdb to 2016 to 2019). Library construction relied on RT-PCR. TCRdb shows the sequencer as Illumina HiSeq 2500. Using fastp trimming at Q25 and MiXCR clonotype assembly, TCRdb reanalyzed the public sequencing data and kept in-frame beta chains. For every CDR3 protein sequence, its rows merge into one entry that carries the most common genes and DNA. This sample gives under 850,000 distinct CDR3 sequences in total; 15% to 20% of them show up just once. 9.5% to 13% of the sample comes from the top ten. The sequences come from PBMCs from blood, collected around 5 days after vaccination. All receptors derive from a man aged 50 to 59 who received an inactivated influenza vaccine. Donor details come from another sample of the same person, matched by shared clones.

Note on this clonotype: It may be a read error: a sequence one base away is much more abundant. The rearrangement joins TRBV3-1 to TRBJ2-1; 8 bases are shared with TRBD1. Germline V gene lookup returns CDR1 LGHDT and CDR2 YNNKEL (reference sequence). This CDR3 contains 13 residues. The CDR3 is CASSQRQGNEQLF. For the CDR3, the DNA is TGTGCCAGCAGCCAACGACAGGGGAATGAGCAGCTCTTC.

This clonotype was seen only a few times. The J gene is TRBJ2-7, the V gene TRBV7-8, with 8 bases aligning to TRBD2. The ends lost 3 bases at V and 3 bases at J; junction bases unmatched: 4. Germline assignment: CDR1 SGHVS and CDR2 FQNEAQ. The CDR3 covers 14 residues. DNA for the CDR3: TGTGCCAGCAGCTTGGCCACTAGCGGCTACGAGCAGTACTTC. Encoded protein: CASSLATSGYEQYF.

This rearrangement joins TRBV6-5 to TRBJ2-5, with 8 bases that match TRBD2. Germline CDR1 reads MNHEY; CDR2 reads SVGAGI. Trimming cost V 0 bases and J 5 bases; bases outside gene matches: 5. The CDR3 has 15 amino acids. The CDR3 DNA reads TGTGCCAGCAGTTACTCGATAGCGGGAACTGAGACCCAGTACTTC. Protein product: CASSYSIAGTETQYF.

This clonotype has just a few counts. The chain recombines TRBV7-9 with TRBJ1-2, with D uncertain. This CDR3 spans 13 amino acids. Trimming stripped 8 bases from V and 2 bases from J, with 12 bases between. From germline, CDR1 is SEHNR and CDR2 FQNEAQ (reference sequence). CDR3 bases: TGTGCCAGCGTAAGTCCGGTAAACTATGGCTACACCTTC. This gives the protein CASVSPVNYGYTF. The full variable domain, in which reference TRBV7-9 and TRBJ1-2 provide the parts outside the CDR3, is DTGVSQNPRHKITKRGQNVTFRCDPISEHNRLYWYRQTLGQGPEFLTYFQNEAQLEKSRLLSDRFSAERPKGSFSTLEIQRTEQGDSAMYLCASVSPVNYGYTFGSGTRLTVV.

This clonotype has a count of ten or more. The rearrangement joins TRBV7-2 to TRBJ1-2; D gene ambiguous. CDR1 and CDR2 from the germline V gene are SGHTA and FQGNSA. V gave up 5 bases and J gave up 4 bases, with 23 bases separating them. This CDR3 spans 17 amino acids. The CDR3 reads CASSVSNFWAGAYGYTF. CDR3 in DNA: TGTGCCAGCAGCGTCTCGAATTTCTGGGCAGGCGCCTATGGCTACACCTTC.

In this sample, this clonotype turned up a few times. V gene TRBV7-2 combines with J gene TRBJ2-1, with D perhaps TRBD1 (6 bases). Trimming shortened V by 1 base and J by 1 base, and 11 bases separated the two germline ends. The CDR3 covers 16 residues. The V gene's germline CDR1 is SGHTA and CDR2 FQGNSA. This CDR3 reads CASSLDQGISYNEQFF. In DNA form, the CDR3 reads TGTGCCAGCAGCTTAGACCAGGGGATTTCCTACAATGAGCAGTTCTTC.

This sequence joins TRBV11-2 and TRBJ2-1, with 8 bases identical to TRBD1. Germline assignment: CDR1 SGHAT and CDR2 FQNNGV. The CDR3 extends over 17 amino acids. The junction had 12 bases not matched to a gene; V was cut back by 5 bases and J by 3 bases. CDR3 sequence: CASSQKLRTGLYNEQFF. As DNA, the CDR3 is TGTGCCAGCAGCCAAAAACTCCGGACAGGGCTCTACAATGAGCAGTTCTTC. Supplemented by reference TRBV11-2 and TRBJ2-1, the full variable domain reads EAGVAQSPRYKIIEKRQSVAFWCNPISGHATLYWYQQILGQGPKLLIQFQNNGVVDDSQLPKDRFSAERLKGVDSTLKIQPAKLEDSAVYLCASSQKLRTGLYNEQFFGPGTRLTVL.

This clonotype was seen more than once but under ten times. The chain is built from TRBV7-2 and TRBJ2-3; D might be TRBD1 (5 bases). The CDR3 is 13 amino acids. Germline CDR1 is SGHTA and CDR2 is FQGNSA. Trimming took 5 bases from V and 2 from J, leaving 8 bases between them. CDR3 nucleotide sequence: TGTGCCAGCAGCCCAGGGTTCACAGATACGCAGTATTTT. Protein: CASSPGFTDTQYF.

This chain joins TRBV11-2 and TRBJ2-2; D gene ambiguous. This CDR3 has 14 amino acids. Germline lookup yields CDR1 SGHAT and CDR2 FQNNGV. Trimming took off 8 bases at V and 0 bases at J, with 10 bases between the two ends. CDR3 nucleotides: TGTGCCAGCGTCCGGGCCCCGAACACCGGGGAGCTGTTTTTT. It specifies CASVRAPNTGELFF.

This clonotype occurred many times. The V gene is TRBV5-1, the J gene TRBJ2-1; 11 bases align to TRBD1. From germline, CDR1 is SGHRS and CDR2 YFSETQ. This CDR3 is 16 amino acids long. Trimming took 3 bases from V and 2 from J; bases not matched to a gene: 4. The CDR3: CASSSDRGPAYNEQFF. For the CDR3, the DNA is TGCGCCAGCAGCTCGGACAGGGGGCCAGCCTACAATGAGCAGTTCTTC. The complete variable domain, with remaining parts taken from reference TRBV5-1 and TRBJ2-1, reads KAGVTQTPRYLIKTRGQQVTLSCSPISGHRSVSWYQQTPGQGLQFLFEYFSETQRNKGNFPGRFSGRQFSNSRSEMNVSTLELGDSALYLCASSSDRGPAYNEQFFGPGTRLTVL.

The chain uses TRBV7-2 and TRBJ2-1; 11 bases line up with TRBD2. The trim removed 0 bases at V and 2 bases at J, leaving 3 bases unmatched. CDR1 SGHTA and CDR2 FQGNSA come from the germline V gene. The CDR3 length is 17 residues. As DNA, the CDR3 is TGTGCCAGCAGCTTAGCCTCGGGACTAGCGGCCTACAATGAGCAGTTCTTC. Amino acid sequence: CASSLASGLAAYNEQFF.

The table lists this clonotype with many counts. V usage is TRBV5-1 and J usage is TRBJ1-1, with D tentatively TRBD1 (6 bases). This CDR3 has 15 residues. V lost 4 bases to trimming and J lost 5 bases, with 18 bases between them. CDR1 SGHRS and CDR2 YFSETQ come from the germline V gene. This chain's CDR3 is CASSDNPGQQTEAFF. CDR3 DNA sequence: TGCGCCAGCAGCGACAACCCTGGACAGCAAACTGAAGCTTTCTTT.

This clonotype has a handful of counts. The chain recombines TRBV5-8 with TRBJ2-3; 11 bases match TRBD1. CDR3 length equals 16 residues. V lost 3 bases and J lost 1; bases outside the gene matches: 4. Germline V lookup: CDR1 SGHTS, CDR2 YDEGEE. The chain's CDR3 is CASSWTGGAGTDTQYF. DNA for the CDR3: TGTGCCAGCAGCTGGACAGGGGGCGCCGGCACAGATACGCAGTATTTT.

This chain connects TRBV7-6 to TRBJ2-5, with TRBD2 matching over 9 bases. Trimming removed 5 bases from V and 5 bases from J; junction bases left unmatched: 12. CDR1 is SGHVS and CDR2 is FNYEAQ in the germline V gene. The CDR3 spans 16 residues. As DNA, the CDR3 is TGTGCCAGCAGCCCCAATGGCGGGGGGGCCCGGGAGACCCAGTACTTC. It codes for CASSPNGGGARETQYF. The full variable domain, its missing parts supplied by reference TRBV7-6 and TRBJ2-5, is GAGVSQSPRYKVTKRGQDVALRCDPISGHVSLYWYRQALGQGPEFLTYFNYEAQQDKSGLPNDRFSAERPEGSISTLTIQRTEQRDSAMYRCASSPNGGGARETQYFGPGTRLLVL.

The chain joins TRBV28 to TRBJ2-7; 8 nucleotides agree with TRBD1. Germline CDR1 MDHEN, CDR2 SYDVKM. J gave up 2 bases and V 6 bases, and 6 bases lay outside the gene matches. The CDR3 length is 14 residues. CDR3 in amino acids: CASRLTGVPYEQYF. In nucleotides, the CDR3 is TGTGCCAGCAGGCTGACAGGGGTTCCCTACGAGCAGTACTTC.